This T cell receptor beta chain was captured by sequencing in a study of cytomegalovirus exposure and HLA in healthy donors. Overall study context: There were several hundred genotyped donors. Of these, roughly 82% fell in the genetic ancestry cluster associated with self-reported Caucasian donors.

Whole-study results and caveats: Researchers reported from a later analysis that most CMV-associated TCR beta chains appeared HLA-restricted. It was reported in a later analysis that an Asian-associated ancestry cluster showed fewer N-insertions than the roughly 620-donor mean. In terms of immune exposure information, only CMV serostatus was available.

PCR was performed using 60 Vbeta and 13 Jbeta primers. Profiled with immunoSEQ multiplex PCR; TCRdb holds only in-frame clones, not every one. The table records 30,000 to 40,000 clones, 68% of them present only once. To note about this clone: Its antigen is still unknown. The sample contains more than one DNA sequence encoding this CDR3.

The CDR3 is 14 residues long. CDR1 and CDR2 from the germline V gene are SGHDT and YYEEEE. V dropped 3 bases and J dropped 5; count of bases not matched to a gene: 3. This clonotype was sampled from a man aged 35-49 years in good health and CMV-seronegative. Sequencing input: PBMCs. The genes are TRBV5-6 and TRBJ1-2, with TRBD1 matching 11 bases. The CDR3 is CASSSGTGGYGYTF. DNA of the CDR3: TGTGCCAGCAGCTCCGGGACAGGGGGATATGGCTACACCTTC.